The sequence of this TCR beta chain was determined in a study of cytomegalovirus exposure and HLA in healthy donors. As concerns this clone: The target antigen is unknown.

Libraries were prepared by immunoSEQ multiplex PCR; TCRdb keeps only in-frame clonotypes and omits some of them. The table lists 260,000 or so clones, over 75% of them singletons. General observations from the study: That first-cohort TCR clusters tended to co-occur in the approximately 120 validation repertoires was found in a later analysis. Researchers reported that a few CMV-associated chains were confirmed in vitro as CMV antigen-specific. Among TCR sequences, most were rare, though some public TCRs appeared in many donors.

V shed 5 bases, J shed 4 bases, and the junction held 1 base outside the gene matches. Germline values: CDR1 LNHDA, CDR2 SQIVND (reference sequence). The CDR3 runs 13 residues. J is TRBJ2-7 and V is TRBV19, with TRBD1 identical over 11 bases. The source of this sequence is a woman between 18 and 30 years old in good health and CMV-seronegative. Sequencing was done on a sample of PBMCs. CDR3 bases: TGTGCCAGTAGTGGGGACAGGGGGTACGAGCAGTACTTC. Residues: CASSGDRGYEQYF. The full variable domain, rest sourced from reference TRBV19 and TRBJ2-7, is DGGITQSPKYLFRKEGQNVTLSCEQNLNHDAMYWYRQDPGQGLRLIYYSQIVNDFQKGDIAEGYSVSREKKESFPLTVTSAQKNPTAFYLCASSGDRGYEQYFGPGTRLTVT.